This T cell receptor beta chain was obtained from a study of cytomegalovirus exposure and HLA in healthy donors. Notes on this clone: No antigen is known for it.

Study-level results: Later analysis associated a missense DCLRE1C variant with TCR beta V- and J-gene trimming. In a later analysis, TCR association rates varied by HLA locus: DRB1 most, HLA-C fewest. More clonal expansion characterized HLA-associated TCR beta chains than equally common others in a later analysis. It has been reported that TCR beta sequences accurately predicted the HLA-A and HLA-B alleles of most subjects.

There are 15 residues in the CDR3. CDR1 LGHNA and CDR2 YSLEER come from the germline V gene. With 2 bases removed from V and 6 bases from J, the gap between germline ends came to 16 bases. Primers: 60 Vbeta forward and 13 Jbeta reverse. Repertoires were generated with immunoSEQ multiplex PCR, while TCRdb's copy carries only in-frame clones and drops some. The sample yields 150,000 to 200,000 clones, roughly 84% seen once. The sequenced sample consisted of PBMCs. V is TRBV4-3 and J is TRBJ1-2, with D possibly TRBD1 on 5 matching bases. The receptor's source is a man aged 18-30 years in good health and CMV-seropositive. CDR3 amino acids: CASSQRFPGVDGYTF. The CDR3 DNA sequence: TGCGCCAGCAGCCAACGCTTTCCGGGGGTCGATGGCTACACCTTC.